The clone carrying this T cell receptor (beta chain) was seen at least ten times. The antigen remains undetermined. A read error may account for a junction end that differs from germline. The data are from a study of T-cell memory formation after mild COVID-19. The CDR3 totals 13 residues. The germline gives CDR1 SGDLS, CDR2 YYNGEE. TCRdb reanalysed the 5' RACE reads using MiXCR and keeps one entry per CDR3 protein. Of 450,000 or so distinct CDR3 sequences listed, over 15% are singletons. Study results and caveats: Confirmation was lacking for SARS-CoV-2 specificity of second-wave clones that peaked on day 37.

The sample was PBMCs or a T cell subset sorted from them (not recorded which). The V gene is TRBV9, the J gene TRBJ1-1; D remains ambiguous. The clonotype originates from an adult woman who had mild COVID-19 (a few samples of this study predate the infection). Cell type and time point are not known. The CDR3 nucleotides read TGCGCCAGCAGCGCGGGAGGCAACACTGAAGCTTTCTTT. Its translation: CASSAGGNTEAFF.